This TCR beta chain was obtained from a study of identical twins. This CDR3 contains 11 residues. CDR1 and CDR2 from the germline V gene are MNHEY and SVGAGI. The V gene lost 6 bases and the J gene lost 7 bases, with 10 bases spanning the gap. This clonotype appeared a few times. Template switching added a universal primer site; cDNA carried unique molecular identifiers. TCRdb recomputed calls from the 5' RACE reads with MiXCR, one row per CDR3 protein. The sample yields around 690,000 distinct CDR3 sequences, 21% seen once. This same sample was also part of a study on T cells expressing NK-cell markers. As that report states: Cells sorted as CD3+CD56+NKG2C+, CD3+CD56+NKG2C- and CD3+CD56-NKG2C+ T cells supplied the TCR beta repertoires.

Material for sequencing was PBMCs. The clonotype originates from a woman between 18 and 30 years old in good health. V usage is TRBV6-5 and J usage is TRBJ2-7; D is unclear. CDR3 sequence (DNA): TGTGCCAGCAGCCGGATGGAAGAGCAGTACTTC. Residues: CASSRMEEQYF.